The clone carrying this T cell receptor (beta chain) was observed a handful of times. Its antigen is as yet unknown. This CDR3 is built from 13 residues. The V and J ends lost 2 bases and 10 bases, in that order; junction bases with no gene match: 6. The germline V gene encodes CDR1 SGHNT and CDR2 YYREEE (reference sequence). This sample is part of a study of cytomegalovirus exposure and HLA in healthy donors. Primers: 60 Vbeta forward and 13 Jbeta reverse. Clones were read by immunoSEQ multiplex PCR, and TCRdb kept only the in-frame ones, dropping some. The data show 200,000 or so clones, about 85% seen once. Study-wide results and limits: Later analysis associated a missense DCLRE1C variant with TCR beta V- and J-gene trimming. It was about 150 TCR beta chains that were listed as cytomegalovirus-associated.

The specimen sequenced was PBMCs. The V and J genes are TRBV5-4 and TRBJ1-2; TRBD1 agrees at 9 bases. This sequence was found in a human donor in good health. The CDR3 region has the DNA TGTGCCAGCAGCTTACAGGGGGCTATCTTCTACACCTTC. Its protein product is CASSLQGAIFYTF.